This T cell receptor beta chain was sequenced for a study of cytomegalovirus exposure and HLA in healthy donors. Study-wide results and limits: Researchers counted 164 TCR beta chains as cytomegalovirus-associated. Owing to their indistinguishability, certain V segments, notably TRBV6-2 and TRBV6-3, were excluded. Specificity for CMV antigens was confirmed in vitro for a few of the CMV-associated chains.

This PCR relied on a set of 60 Vbeta primers and 13 Jbeta primers. As processed by the authors: As a later analysis found, there were 80 million to 90 million unique TCR beta chains, of which roughly 11 million were shared. The assay was immunoSEQ multiplex PCR, and TCRdb's table has in-frame clones only and misses some. That table is the source of V, J and clone size, and D and trimming were worked out from the DNA. The sample yields 190,000 or so clones, roughly 87% seen once. Of note for this clone: Antigen unknown.

V lost 0 bases and J lost 0, with 12 bases in between. The CDR3 is made up of 17 amino acids. Per the germline V gene, CDR1 is SGHRS and CDR2 is YFSETQ. The sequencing sample was made of PBMCs. The clonotype was recovered from a man aged 45-65 years in good health and CMV-seronegative. The chain employs TRBV5-1 and TRBJ1-4; a weak D match, TRBD1 (6 bases). CDR3 in amino acids: CASSLVFAGATNEKLFF. CDR3 bases: TGCGCCAGCAGCTTGGTGTTCGCAGGGGCAACTAATGAAAAACTGTTTTTT.